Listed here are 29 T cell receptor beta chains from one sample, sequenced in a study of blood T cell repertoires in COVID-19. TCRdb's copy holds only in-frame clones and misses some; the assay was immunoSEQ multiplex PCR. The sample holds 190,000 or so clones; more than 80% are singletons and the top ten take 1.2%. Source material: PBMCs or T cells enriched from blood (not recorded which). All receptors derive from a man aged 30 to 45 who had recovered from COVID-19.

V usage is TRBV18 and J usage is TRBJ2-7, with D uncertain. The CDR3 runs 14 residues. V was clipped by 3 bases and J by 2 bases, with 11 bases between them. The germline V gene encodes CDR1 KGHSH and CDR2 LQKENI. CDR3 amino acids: CASSPSITTYEQYF. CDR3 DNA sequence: TGTGCCAGCTCACCGTCTATCACCACCTACGAGCAGTACTTC.

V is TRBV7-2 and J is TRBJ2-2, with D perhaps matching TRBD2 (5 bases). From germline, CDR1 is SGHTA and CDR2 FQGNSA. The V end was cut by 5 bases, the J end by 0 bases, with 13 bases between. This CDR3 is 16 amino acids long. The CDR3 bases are TGTGCCAGCAGCATGCTAGCTACTACGAACACCGGGGAGCTGTTTTTT. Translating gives CASSMLATTNTGELFF.

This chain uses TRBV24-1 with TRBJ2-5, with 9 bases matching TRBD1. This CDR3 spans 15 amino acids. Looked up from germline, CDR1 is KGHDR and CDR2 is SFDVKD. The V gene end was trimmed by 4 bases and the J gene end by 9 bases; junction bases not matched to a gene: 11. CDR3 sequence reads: CATSDPGQGLRAQYF. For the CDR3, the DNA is TGTGCCACCAGTGACCCGGGACAGGGACTTAGGGCCCAGTACTTC.

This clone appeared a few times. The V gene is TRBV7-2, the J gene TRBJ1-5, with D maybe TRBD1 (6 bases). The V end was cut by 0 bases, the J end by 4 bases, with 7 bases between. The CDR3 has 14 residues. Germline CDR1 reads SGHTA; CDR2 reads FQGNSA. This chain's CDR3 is CASSLATGNQPQHF. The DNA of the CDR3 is TGTGCCAGCAGCTTAGCCACAGGGAATCAGCCCCAGCATTTT.

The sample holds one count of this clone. The CDR3 region is CASSSGVTNEKLFF. CDR3 nucleotides: TGTGCCAGCAGTTCCGGTGTAACTAATGAAAAACTGTTTTTT. The rearrangement links TRBV9 to TRBJ1-4; unclear D gene. The length of the CDR3 is 14 residues. The germline gives CDR1 SGDLS, CDR2 YYNGEE. With 5 bases removed from V and 1 base from J, the gap between germline ends came to 9 bases.

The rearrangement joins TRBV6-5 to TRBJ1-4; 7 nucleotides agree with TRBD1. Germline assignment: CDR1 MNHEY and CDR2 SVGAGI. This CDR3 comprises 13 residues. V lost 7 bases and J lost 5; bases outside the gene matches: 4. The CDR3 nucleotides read TGTGCCAGCAATTTAGGGGGCAATGAAAAACTGTTTTTT. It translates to CASNLGGNEKLFF.

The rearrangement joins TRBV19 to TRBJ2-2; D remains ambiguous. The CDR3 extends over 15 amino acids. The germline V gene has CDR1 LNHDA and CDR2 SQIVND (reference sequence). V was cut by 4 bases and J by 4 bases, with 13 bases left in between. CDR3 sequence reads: CASSTGRQITGELFF. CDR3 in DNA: TGTGCCAGTAGTACGGGTCGGCAGATCACCGGGGAGCTGTTTTTT.

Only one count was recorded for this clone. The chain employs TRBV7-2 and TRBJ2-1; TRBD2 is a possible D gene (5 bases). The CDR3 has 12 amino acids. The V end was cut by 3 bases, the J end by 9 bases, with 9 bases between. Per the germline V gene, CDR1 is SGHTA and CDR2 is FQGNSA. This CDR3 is CASSLAGREQFF. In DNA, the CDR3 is TGTGCCAGCAGCTTGGCGGGTCGTGAGCAGTTCTTC.

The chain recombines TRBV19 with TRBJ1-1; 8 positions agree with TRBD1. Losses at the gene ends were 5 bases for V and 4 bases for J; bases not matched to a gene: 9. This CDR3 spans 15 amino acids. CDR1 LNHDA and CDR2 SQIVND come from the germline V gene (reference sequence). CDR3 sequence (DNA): TGTGCCAGTAGTCAACGGACAGGGATGAGCACTGAAGCTTTCTTT. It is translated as CASSQRTGMSTEAFF. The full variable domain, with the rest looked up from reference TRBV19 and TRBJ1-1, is DGGITQSPKYLFRKEGQNVTLSCEQNLNHDAMYWYRQDPGQGLRLIYYSQIVNDFQKGDIAEGYSVSREKKESFPLTVTSAQKNPTAFYLCASSQRTGMSTEAFFGQGTRLTVV.

The CDR3 bases are TGCGCCAGCAGCTTGACCGACTCTCGCTACGAGCAGTACTTC. Encoded protein: CASSLTDSRYEQYF. This chain connects TRBV5-1 to TRBJ2-7; the D is unclear. Germline CDR1 and CDR2: SGHRS and YFSETQ. The CDR3 is 14 amino acids. The germline V and J ends were trimmed by 1 base and 3 bases, with 11 bases remaining between them. Variable domain in full (rest from reference TRBV5-1 and TRBJ2-7): KAGVTQTPRYLIKTRGQQVTLSCSPISGHRSVSWYQQTPGQGLQFLFEYFSETQRNKGNFPGRFSGRQFSNSRSEMNVSTLELGDSALYLCASSLTDSRYEQYFGPGTRLTVT.

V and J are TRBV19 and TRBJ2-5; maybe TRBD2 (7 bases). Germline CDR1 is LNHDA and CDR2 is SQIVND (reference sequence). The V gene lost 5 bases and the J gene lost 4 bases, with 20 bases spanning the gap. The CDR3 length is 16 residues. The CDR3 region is CASSPRGAGALETQYF. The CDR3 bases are TGTGCCAGTAGTCCTCGTGGGGCGGGGGCCTTAGAGACCCAGTACTTC.

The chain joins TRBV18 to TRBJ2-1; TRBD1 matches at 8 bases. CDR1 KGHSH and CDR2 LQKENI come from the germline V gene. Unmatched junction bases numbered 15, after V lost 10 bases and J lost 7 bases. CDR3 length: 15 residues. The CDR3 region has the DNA TGTGCCACCAGCCGTCGATCCGGGACAGGAAATGAGCAGTTCTTC. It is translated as CATSRRSGTGNEQFF. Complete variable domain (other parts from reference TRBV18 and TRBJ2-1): NAGVMQNPRHLVRRRGQEARLRCSPMKGHSHVYWYRQLPEEGLKFMVYLQKENIIDESGMPKERFSAEFPKEGPSILRIQQVVRGDSAAYFCATSRRSGTGNEQFFGPGTRLTVL.

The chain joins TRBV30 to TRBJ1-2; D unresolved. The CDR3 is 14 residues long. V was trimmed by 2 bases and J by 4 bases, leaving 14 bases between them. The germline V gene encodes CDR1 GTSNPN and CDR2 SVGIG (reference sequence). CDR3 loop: CAWSFPTHPYGYTF. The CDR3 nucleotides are TGTGCCTGGAGTTTCCCGACTCATCCCTATGGCTACACCTTC.

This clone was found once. This CDR3 is CASIPSGRGEQFF. The CDR3 DNA is TGCGCCAGCATTCCTAGCGGGAGGGGTGAGCAGTTCTTC. The J gene is TRBJ2-1, the V gene TRBV10-2; 12 nucleotides match TRBD2. Looked up from germline, CDR1 is WSHSY and CDR2 is SAAADI. This CDR3 has 13 amino acids. The ends lost 7 bases at V and 9 bases at J; junction bases unmatched: 4.

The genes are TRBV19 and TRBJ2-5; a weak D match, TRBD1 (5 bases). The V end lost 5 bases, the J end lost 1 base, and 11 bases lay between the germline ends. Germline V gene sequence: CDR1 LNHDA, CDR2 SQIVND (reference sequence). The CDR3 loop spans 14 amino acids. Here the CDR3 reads CASSSRGFQETQYF. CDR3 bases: TGTGCCAGTAGTTCAAGGGGTTTCCAAGAGACCCAGTACTTC.

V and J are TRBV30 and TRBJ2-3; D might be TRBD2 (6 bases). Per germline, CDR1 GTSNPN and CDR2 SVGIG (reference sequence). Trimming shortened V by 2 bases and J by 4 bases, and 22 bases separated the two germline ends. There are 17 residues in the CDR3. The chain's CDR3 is CAWSKARGAYASDTQYF. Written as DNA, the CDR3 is TGTGCCTGGAGTAAAGCCCGCGGGGCTTATGCTTCAGATACGCAGTATTTT.

The CDR3 DNA is TGTGCCTCATCGCCAGGGACTAATCAGCCCCAGCATTTT. As protein: CASSPGTNQPQHF. The gene calls are TRBV25-1 and TRBJ1-5; weak D call: TRBD1 (5 bases). The CDR3 has 13 residues. Trimming left V 11 bases short and J 4 bases short, with 15 bases between. The germline CDR1 and CDR2 sequences are MGHDK and SYGVNS.

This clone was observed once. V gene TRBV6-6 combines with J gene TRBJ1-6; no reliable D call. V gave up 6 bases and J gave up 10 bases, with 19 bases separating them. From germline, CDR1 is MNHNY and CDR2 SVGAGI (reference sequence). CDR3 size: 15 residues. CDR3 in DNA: TGTGCCAGCAGCCCACCGAGGGATTTAGAATCACCCCTCCACTTT. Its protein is CASSPPRDLESPLHF.

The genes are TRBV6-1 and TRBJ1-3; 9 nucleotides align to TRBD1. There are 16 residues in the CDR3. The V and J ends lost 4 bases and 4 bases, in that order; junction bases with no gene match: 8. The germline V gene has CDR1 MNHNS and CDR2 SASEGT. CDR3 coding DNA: TGTGCCAGCAGTGCTCTAGGGACAGGGATGGGAAACACCATATATTTT. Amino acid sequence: CASSALGTGMGNTIYF.

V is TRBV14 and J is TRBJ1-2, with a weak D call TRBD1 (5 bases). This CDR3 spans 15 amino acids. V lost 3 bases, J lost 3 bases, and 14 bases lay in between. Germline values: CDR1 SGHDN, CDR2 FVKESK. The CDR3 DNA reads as TGTGCCAGCAGCCAGGAATCGACAGACTACTATGGCTACACCTTC. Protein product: CASSQESTDYYGYTF.

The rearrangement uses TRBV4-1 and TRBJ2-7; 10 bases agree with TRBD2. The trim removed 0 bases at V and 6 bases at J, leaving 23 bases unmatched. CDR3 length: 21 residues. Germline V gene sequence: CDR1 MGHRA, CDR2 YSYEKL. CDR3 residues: CASSQDEGAPGGAGGPVEQYF. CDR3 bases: TGCGCCAGCAGCCAAGATGAGGGAGCGCCGGGAGGAGCGGGAGGGCCGGTCGAGCAGTACTTC.

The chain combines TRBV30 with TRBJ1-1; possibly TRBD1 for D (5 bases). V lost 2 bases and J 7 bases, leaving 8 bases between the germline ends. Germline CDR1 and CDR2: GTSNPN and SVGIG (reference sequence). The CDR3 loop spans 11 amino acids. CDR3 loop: CAWSRQGEAFF. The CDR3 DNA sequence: TGTGCCTGGAGTCGGCAGGGTGAAGCTTTCTTT.

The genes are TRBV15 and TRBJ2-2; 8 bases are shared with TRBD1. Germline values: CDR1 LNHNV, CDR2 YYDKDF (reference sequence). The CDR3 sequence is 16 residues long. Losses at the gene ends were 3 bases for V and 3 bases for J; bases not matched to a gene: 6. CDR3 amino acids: CATSRQSGGHTGELFF. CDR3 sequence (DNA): TGTGCCACCAGCAGGCAATCAGGGGGCCACACCGGGGAGCTGTTTTTT.

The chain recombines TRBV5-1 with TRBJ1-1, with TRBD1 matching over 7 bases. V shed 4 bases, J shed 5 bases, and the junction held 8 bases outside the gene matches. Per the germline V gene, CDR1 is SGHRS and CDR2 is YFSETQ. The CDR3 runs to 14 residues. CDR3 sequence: CASSKVTGETEAFF. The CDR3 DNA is TGCGCCAGCAGCAAGGTAACAGGGGAAACTGAAGCTTTCTTT.

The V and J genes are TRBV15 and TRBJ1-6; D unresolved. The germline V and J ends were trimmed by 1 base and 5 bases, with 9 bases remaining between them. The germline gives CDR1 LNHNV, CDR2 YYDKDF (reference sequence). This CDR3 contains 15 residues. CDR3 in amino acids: CATSRARLDNSPLHF. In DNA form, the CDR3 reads TGTGCCACCAGCAGAGCCAGGCTTGATAATTCACCCCTCCACTTT.

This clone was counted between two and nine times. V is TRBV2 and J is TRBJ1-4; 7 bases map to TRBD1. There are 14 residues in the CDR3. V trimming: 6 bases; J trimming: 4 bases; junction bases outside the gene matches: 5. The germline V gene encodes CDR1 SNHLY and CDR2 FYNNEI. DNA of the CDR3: TGTGCCAGCAGAGCAGACAGGGTTAATGAAAAACTGTTTTTT. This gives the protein CASRADRVNEKLFF. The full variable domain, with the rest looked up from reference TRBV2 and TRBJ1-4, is EPEVTQTPSHQVTQMGQEVILRCVPISNHLYFYWYRQILGQKVEFLVSFYNNEISEKSEIFDDQFSVERPDGSNFTLKIRSTKLEDSAMYFCASRADRVNEKLFFGSGTQLSVL.

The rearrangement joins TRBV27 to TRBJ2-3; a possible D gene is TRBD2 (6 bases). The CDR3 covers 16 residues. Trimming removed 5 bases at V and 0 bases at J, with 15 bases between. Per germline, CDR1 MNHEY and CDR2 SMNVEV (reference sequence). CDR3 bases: TGTGCCAGCAGTGATTTCCGGACTACTAGCACAGATACGCAGTATTTT. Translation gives CASSDFRTTSTDTQYF.

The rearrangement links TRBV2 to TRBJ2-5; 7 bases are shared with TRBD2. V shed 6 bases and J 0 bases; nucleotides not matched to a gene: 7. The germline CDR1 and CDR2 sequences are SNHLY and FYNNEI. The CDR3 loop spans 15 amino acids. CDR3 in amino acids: CASRSLGGYQETQYF. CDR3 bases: TGTGCCAGCAGGTCATTGGGGGGGTACCAAGAGACCCAGTACTTC. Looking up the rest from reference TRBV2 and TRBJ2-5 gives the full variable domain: EPEVTQTPSHQVTQMGQEVILRCVPISNHLYFYWYRQILGQKVEFLVSFYNNEISEKSEIFDDQFSVERPDGSNFTLKIRSTKLEDSAMYFCASRSLGGYQETQYFGPGTRLLVL.

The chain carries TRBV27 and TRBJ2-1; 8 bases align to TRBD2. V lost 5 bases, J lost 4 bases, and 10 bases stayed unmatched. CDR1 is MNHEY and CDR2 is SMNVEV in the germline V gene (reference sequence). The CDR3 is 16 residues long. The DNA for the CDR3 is TGTGCCAGCAGTATCTCCGGGACTAGGATATACAATGAGCAGTTCTTC. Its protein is CASSISGTRIYNEQFF.